The 3 T cell receptor beta chains below were found in one sample sequenced in a study of CD8 T cells in ankylosing spondylitis. These receptors' targets are unknown. Study-wide results and caveats: A motif of roughly eight highly homologous TCR beta variants was seen as apparently characteristic of ankylosing spondylitis blood.

TCRdb redid the calling of the 5' RACE reads with MiXCR, one entry per CDR3 protein. In the table there are 750,000 to 850,000 distinct CDR3 sequences, about 10% of which are singletons. The sequencing input was blood, either unsorted or a sorted T cell fraction (not recorded which). These receptors all come from a male donor with ankylosing spondylitis.

As DNA, the CDR3 is TGCAGTGCTAGAGCTCCGGGGAATGAGCAGTTCTTC. It specifies CSARAPGNEQFF. V usage is TRBV20-1 and J usage is TRBJ2-1; TRBD2 might be the D (5 bases). V was clipped by 1 base and J by 7 bases, with 8 bases between them. The CDR3 spans 12 residues. Germline-derived CDR1 and CDR2 are DFQATT and SNEGSKA (reference sequence).

To note about this clonotype: Compared with germline, one end of the junction differs, possibly owing to a read error. J is TRBJ2-6 and V is TRBV5-1; 10 nucleotides match TRBD2. The length of the CDR3 is 18 residues. Per the germline V gene, CDR1 is SGHRS and CDR2 is YFSETQ. The CDR3 region is CASSSEGLAVTGANVLTF. The CDR3 region has the DNA TGCGCCAGCAGCTCCGAAGGACTAGCGGTCACTGGAGCCAACGTCCTGACTTTC.

The chain uses TRBV30 and TRBJ2-1; 13 bases align to TRBD2. This CDR3 spans 16 amino acids. CDR1 is GTSNPN and CDR2 is SVGIG in the germline V gene (reference sequence). Trimming at V came to 5 bases and at J to 7 bases, leaving 11 bases not matched to a gene. The CDR3 nucleotides are TGTGCCTGGTCCCCGGGACTAGCGGGATCCCGGAATGAGCAGTTCTTC. It encodes CAWSPGLAGSRNEQFF.